The clone carrying this T cell receptor beta chain was detected many times. What it recognizes is unknown. This entry belongs to a study of regulatory T cells in long-lasting Graves disease. Findings and caveats of the study: With a small sample size, accuracy may have been reduced.

Time point: newly diagnosed GD, antithyroid drugs for less than 3 months. RNA extracted from PBMCs served as the sequencing template. Arm-PCR of CDR3 regions and iRepertoire HTBI primers were used to build TCR beta libraries. TCRdb fed the multiplex PCR reads into MiXCR, producing one record per CDR3 protein. The table includes a few hundred thousand distinct CDR3 sequences, about 15% detected once. Germline V lookup: CDR1 KGHSH, CDR2 LQKENI. The CDR3 is 17 residues long. Trimming took off 5 bases at V and 3 bases at J, with 22 bases between the two ends. These records were also assigned to another study, of T cells in Graves' hyperthyroidism and ophthalmopathy. From that paper: Using 13 V-J features, a model discriminated ophthalmopathy from stable hyperthyroidism.

This TCR was recovered from a woman between 18 and 30 years old with Graves disease. This rearrangement joins TRBV18 to TRBJ1-2; tentatively, D is TRBD1 (5 bases). Material: peripheral blood mononuclear cells (PBMCs), obtained at new diagnosis, from a patient treated with antithyroid drugs. This chain's CDR3 is CASSAFDRGGSYYGYTF. CDR3 nucleotides: TGTGCCAGCTCAGCGTTCGACAGAGGAGGGAGTTACTATGGCTACACCTTC.